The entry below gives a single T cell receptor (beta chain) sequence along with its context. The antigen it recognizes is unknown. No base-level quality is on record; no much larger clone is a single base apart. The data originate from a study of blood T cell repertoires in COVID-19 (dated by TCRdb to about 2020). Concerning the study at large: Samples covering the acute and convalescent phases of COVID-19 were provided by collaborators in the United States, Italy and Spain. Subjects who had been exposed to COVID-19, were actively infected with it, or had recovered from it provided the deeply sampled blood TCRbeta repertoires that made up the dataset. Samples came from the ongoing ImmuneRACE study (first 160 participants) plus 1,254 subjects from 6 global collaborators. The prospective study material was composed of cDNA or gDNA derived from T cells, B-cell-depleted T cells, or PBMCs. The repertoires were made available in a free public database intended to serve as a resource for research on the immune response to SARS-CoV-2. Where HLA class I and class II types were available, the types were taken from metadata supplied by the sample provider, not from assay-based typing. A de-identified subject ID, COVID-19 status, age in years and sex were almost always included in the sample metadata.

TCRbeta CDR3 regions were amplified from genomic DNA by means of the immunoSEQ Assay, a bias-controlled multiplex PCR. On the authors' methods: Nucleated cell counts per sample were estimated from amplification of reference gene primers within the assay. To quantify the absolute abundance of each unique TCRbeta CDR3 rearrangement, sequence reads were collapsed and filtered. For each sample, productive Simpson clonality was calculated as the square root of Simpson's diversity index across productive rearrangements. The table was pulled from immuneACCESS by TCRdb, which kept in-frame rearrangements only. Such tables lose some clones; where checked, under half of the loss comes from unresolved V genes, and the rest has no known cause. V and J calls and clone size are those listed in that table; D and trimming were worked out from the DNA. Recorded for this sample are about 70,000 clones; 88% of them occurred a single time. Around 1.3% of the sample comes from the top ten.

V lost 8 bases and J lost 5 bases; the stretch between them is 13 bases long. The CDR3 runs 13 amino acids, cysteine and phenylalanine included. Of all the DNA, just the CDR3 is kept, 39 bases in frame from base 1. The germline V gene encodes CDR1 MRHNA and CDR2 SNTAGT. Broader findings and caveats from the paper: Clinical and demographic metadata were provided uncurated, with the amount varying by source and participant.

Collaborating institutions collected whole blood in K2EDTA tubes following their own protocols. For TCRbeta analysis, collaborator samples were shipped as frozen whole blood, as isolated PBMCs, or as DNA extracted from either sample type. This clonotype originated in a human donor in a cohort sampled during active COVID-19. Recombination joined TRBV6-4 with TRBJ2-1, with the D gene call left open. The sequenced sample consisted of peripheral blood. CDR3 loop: CASPPGPDNEQFF. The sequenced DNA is TGTGCCAGCCCCCCAGGCCCGGACAATGAGCAGTTCTTC.